One sample yielded the 6 T cell receptor beta chains listed below, sequenced in a study of OX40 agonist ivuxolimab in advanced cancers. TCRdb's table, derived via immunoSEQ multiplex PCR, lists solely in-frame clones and lacks some. The data show fewer than 70,000 clones, around 90% seen once. The sequenced sample was CD4+ or CD8+ T cells sorted from blood, obtained in a trial of the OX40 agonist ivuxolimab. The source of these receptors is an adult with an advanced solid tumor such as melanoma, head and neck, liver or kidney cancer.

The genes are TRBV7-9 and TRBJ2-7; D ambiguous. V was clipped by 0 bases and J by 5 bases, with 2 bases between them. The germline V gene encodes CDR1 SEHNR and CDR2 FQNEAQ (reference sequence). This CDR3 comprises 11 residues. DNA for the CDR3: TGTGCCAGCAGCTTAGCCGACGAGCAGTACTTC. Protein sequence: CASSLADEQYF.

The V call is TRBV6-1, the J call TRBJ2-2, with D unclear. The germline V gene encodes CDR1 MNHNS and CDR2 SASEGT. V lost 5 bases and J 6 bases, leaving 10 bases between the germline ends. This CDR3 contains 13 residues. Here the CDR3 reads CASSYSRPGELFF. The CDR3 nucleotides read TGTGCCAGCAGTTATAGTCGCCCCGGGGAGCTGTTTTTT.

This chain uses TRBV21-1 with TRBJ2-2. TRBV21-1 is termed a pseudogene. This CDR3 spans 13 amino acids. The CDR3 protein is CASTDRNTGELFF. The CDR3 DNA reads as TGTGCCAGCACCGATCGGAACACCGGGGAGCTGTTTTTT.

V gene TRBV28 combines with J gene TRBJ1-6; no clear D gene. Trimming took 6 bases from V and 6 from J, leaving 12 bases between them. This CDR3 comprises 14 residues. From germline, CDR1 is MDHEN and CDR2 SYDVKM. The CDR3 reads CASRRLSLNSPLHF. CDR3 bases: TGTGCCAGCAGGCGACTTTCCCTTAATTCACCCCTCCACTTT. The variable domain in full, completed from reference TRBV28 and TRBJ1-6, reads DVKVTQSSRYLVKRTGEKVFLECVQDMDHENMFWYRQDPGLGLRLIYFSYDVKMKEKGDIPEGYSVSREKKERFSLILESASTNQTSMYLCASRRLSLNSPLHFGNGTRLTVT.

The J gene is TRBJ2-4, the V gene TRBV13; D not resolved. The CDR3 extends over 15 amino acids. Germline CDR1 reads PRHDT; CDR2 reads FYEKMQ (reference sequence). V dropped 5 bases and J dropped 2 bases, with 13 bases sitting between them. DNA for the CDR3: TGTGCCAGCAGCAAGCTCTCTAGTCCCAAAAACATTCAGTACTTC. Protein: CASSKLSSPKNIQYF.

The rearrangement joins TRBV29-1 to TRBJ2-1, with 10 positions matching TRBD2. V dropped 0 bases and J dropped 8; count of bases not matched to a gene: 10. CDR3 size: 16 residues. Germline CDR1 and CDR2: SQVTM and ANQGSEA. In DNA, the CDR3 is TGCAGCGTTGAAGATGGAGCTAGCGGGAGAGACTATGAGCAGTTCTTC. Its protein is CSVEDGASGRDYEQFF.